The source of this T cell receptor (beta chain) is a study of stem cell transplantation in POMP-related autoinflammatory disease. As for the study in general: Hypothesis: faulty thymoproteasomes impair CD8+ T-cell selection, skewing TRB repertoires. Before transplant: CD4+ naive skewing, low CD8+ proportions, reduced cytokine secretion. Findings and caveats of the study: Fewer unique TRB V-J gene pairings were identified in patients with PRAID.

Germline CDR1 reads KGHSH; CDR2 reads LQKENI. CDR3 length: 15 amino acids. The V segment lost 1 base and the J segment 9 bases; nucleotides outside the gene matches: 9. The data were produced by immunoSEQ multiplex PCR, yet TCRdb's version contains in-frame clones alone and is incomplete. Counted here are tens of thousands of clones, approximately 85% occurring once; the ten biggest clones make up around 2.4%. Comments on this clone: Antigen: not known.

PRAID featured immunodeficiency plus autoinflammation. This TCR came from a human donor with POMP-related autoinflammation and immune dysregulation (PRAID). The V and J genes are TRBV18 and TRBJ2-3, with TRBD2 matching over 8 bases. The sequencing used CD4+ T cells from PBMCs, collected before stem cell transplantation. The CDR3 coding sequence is TGTGCCAGCTCACCACTGCCGACTAGCGCGGGAACGCAGTATTTT. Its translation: CASSPLPTSAGTQYF.